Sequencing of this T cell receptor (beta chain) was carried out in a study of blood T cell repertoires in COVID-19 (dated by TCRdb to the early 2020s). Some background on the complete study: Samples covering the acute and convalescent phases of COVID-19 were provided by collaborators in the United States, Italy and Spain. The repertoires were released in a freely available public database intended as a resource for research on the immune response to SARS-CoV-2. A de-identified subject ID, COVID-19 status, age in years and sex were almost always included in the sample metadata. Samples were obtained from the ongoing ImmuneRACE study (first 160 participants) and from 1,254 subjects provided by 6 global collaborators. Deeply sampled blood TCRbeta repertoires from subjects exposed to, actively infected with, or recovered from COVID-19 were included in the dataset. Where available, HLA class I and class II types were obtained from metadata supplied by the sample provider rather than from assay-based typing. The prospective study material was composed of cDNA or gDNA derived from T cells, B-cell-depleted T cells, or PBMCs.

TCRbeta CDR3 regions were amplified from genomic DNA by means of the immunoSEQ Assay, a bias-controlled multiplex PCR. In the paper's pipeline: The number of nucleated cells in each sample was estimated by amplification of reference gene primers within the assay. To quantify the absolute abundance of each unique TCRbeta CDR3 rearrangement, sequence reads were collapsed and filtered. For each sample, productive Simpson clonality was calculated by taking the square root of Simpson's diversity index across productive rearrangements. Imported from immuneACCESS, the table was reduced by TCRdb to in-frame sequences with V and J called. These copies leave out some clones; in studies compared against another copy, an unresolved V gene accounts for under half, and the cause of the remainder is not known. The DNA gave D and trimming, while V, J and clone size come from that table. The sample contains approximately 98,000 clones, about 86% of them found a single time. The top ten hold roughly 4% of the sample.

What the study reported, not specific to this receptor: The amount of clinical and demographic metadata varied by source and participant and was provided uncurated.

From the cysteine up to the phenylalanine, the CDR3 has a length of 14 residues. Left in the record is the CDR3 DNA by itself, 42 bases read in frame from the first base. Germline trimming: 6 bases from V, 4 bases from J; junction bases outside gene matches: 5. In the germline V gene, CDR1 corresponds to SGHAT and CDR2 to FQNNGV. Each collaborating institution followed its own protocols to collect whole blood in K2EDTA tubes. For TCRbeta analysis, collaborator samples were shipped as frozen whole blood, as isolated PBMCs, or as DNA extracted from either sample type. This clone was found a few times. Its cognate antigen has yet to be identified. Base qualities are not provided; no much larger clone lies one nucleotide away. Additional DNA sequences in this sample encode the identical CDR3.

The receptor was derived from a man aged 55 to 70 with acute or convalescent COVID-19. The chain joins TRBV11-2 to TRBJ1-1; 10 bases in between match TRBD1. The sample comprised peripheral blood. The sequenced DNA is TGTGCCAGCAGTCTGGGACAGGGGAGCACTGAAGCTTTCTTT. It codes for CASSLGQGSTEAFF.